This T cell receptor beta chain was captured by sequencing in a study of blood T cell repertoires in COVID-19. Looking at the study overall: The analysed material was cDNA or gDNA that came from T cells, B-cell-depleted T cells, or PBMCs.

The CDR3 contains 11 residues. The V end lost 3 bases, the J end lost 6 bases, and 4 bases lay between the germline ends. Per the germline V gene, CDR1 is SEHNR and CDR2 is FQNEAQ (reference sequence). This clone appeared a few times. As handled by the study authors: Quantification of nucleated cells was approximated via reference gene primer amplification. Only in-frame clones appear in the TCRdb table, and some are missing; sequencing was by immunoSEQ multiplex PCR. The V and J calls and clone size are taken from that table; D and trimming were inferred from the DNA. Seen here are roughly 150,000 clones, almost 80% observed once, and the top ten hold 8.6%.

The J gene is TRBJ2-3, the V gene TRBV7-9; D is undetermined. The source of this sequence is a man aged 45-65 years with active or convalescent COVID-19. The sequenced material came from peripheral blood. In nucleotides, the CDR3 is TGTGCCAGCAGCTTGAGTGATACGCAGTATTTT. Its protein product is CASSLSDTQYF.